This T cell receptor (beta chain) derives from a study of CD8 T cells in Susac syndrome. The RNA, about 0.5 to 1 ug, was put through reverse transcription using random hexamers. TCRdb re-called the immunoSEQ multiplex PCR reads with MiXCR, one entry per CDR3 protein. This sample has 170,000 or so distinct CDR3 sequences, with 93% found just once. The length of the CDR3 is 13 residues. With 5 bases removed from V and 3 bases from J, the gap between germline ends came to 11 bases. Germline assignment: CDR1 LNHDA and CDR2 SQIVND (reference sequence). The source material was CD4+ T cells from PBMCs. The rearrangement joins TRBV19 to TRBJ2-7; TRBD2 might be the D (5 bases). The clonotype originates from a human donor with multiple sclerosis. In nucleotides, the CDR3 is TGTGCCAGTAGTCAAGCCGAGGGCTACGAGCAGTACTTC. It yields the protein CASSQAEGYEQYF.